These 11 T cell receptor beta chains share one sample of origin, sequenced in a study of beta chain features in type 1 diabetes. What was sequenced were expressed TCRB transcripts, since all of the isolated RNA had been reverse transcribed. Repertoires were generated with immunoSEQ multiplex PCR, while TCRdb's copy carries only in-frame clones and drops some. The repertoire holds 400,000 to 550,000 clones, with approximately 10% as singletons. The specimen was naive CD4+ T cells from blood. The receptor set was obtained from a woman between 18 and 29 years old in good health.

Concerning this clone itself: The sample holds other DNA sequences that translate to the same CDR3. The genes are TRBV28 and TRBJ2-7, with unresolved D. V gave up 5 bases and J gave up 4 bases, with 6 bases separating them. The CDR3 spans 11 residues. Germline loops: CDR1 MDHEN, CDR2 SYDVKM. As DNA, the CDR3 is TGTGCCAGCAGTACTGTTTACGAGCAGTACGTC. Amino acids: CASSTVYEQYV.

The J gene is TRBJ2-7, the V gene TRBV15; D is possibly TRBD1 (5 bases). The germline V gene has CDR1 LNHNV and CDR2 YYDKDF (reference sequence). This CDR3 comprises 17 residues. Trimming cost V 1 base and J 4 bases, with 20 bases left between them. The CDR3 reads CATSRGATGQRQYEQYF. The CDR3 DNA reads as TGTGCCACCAGCAGAGGTGCAACCGGACAACGCCAATACGAGCAGTACTTC.

This clone was counted only a few times. V usage is TRBV25-1 and J usage is TRBJ1-1; D is uncertain. Per the germline V gene, CDR1 is MGHDK and CDR2 is SYGVNS. The CDR3 totals 11 residues. The V end lost 7 bases, the J end lost 1 base, and 4 bases lay between the germline ends. CDR3 region: CASIGNTEAFF. CDR3 sequence (DNA): TGTGCCAGCATCGGGAACACTGAAGCTTTCTTT.

The rearrangement links TRBV29-1 to TRBJ2-3; the D is unclear. Germline loops: CDR1 SQVTM, CDR2 ANQGSEA. The CDR3 contains 14 residues. V lost 4 bases and J 0 bases, leaving 11 bases between the germline ends. The CDR3 region has the DNA TGCAGCGTTGTAGGCGTTTATAGCACAGATACGCAGTATTTT. Protein product: CSVVGVYSTDTQYF.

The V gene is TRBV14, the J gene TRBJ1-3; D perhaps matches TRBD1 (5 bases). CDR1 is SGHDN, CDR2 FVKESK, per germline. The CDR3 extends over 15 amino acids. V was trimmed by 0 bases and J by 4 bases, leaving 10 bases between them. CDR3 sequence (DNA): TGTGCCAGCAGCCAAGATTTGGGGCCGGGAAACACCATATATTTT. Its translation is CASSQDLGPGNTIYF. The full variable domain, in which reference TRBV14 and TRBJ1-3 provide the parts outside the CDR3, is EAGVTQFPSHSVIEKGQTVTLRCDPISGHDNLYWYRRVMGKEIKFLLHFVKESKQDESGMPNNRFLAERTGGTYSTLKVQPAELEDSGVYFCASSQDLGPGNTIYFGEGSWLTVV.

V and J are TRBV18 and TRBJ2-7, with a possible D match to TRBD1 (6 bases). The CDR3 contains 14 residues. Trimming shortened V by 2 bases and J by 7 bases, and 15 bases separated the two germline ends. From germline, CDR1 is KGHSH and CDR2 LQKENI. In nucleotides, the CDR3 is TGTGCCAGCTCACCAACTGAAACAGGGCAAGAGCAGTACGTC. Amino acids: CASSPTETGQEQYV.

This clone was observed a handful of times. An end of the junction does not agree with germline; a read error may underlie this. This sample also contains other DNA sequences that code for the same CDR3. The chain uses TRBV30 and TRBJ1-3; weak D call: TRBD1 (5 bases). The CDR3 length is 15 residues. From germline, CDR1 is GTSNPN and CDR2 SVGIG (reference sequence). CDR3 nucleotide sequence: TGTGCCTGGAGTGTAAGGGGCCGCTCTGGAAACACCATATACTTT. It specifies CAWSVRGRSGNTIYF.

This chain uses TRBV7-9 with TRBJ2-1, with D perhaps given as TRBD1 or TRBD2 (5 bases each). The germline V gene has CDR1 SEHNR and CDR2 FQNEAQ (reference sequence). The V and J ends lost 0 bases and 14 bases respectively, with 11 bases between them. The CDR3 has 12 amino acids. CDR3 protein: CASSLAGERKFF. Here the CDR3 DNA reads TGTGCCAGCAGCTTAGCGGGGGAGAGAAAGTTCTTC.

A few counts support this clone. V usage is TRBV7-9 and J usage is TRBJ2-4; 9 bases map to TRBD1. The germline CDR1 and CDR2 sequences are SEHNR and FQNEAQ (reference sequence). The trim removed 4 bases at V and 5 bases at J, leaving 3 bases unmatched. The CDR3 is 14 residues long. CDR3 amino acids: CASSSRDRENIQYF. CDR3 nucleotide sequence: TGTGCCAGCAGCTCCCGGGACAGGGAAAACATTCAGTACTTC.

This clone was picked up a small number of times. The J gene is TRBJ2-3, the V gene TRBV7-3, with D possibly being TRBD2 (5 bases). V was pared by 0 bases and J by 0 bases, with 10 bases between. From germline, CDR1 is SGHTA and CDR2 FQGTGA. The CDR3 is 16 amino acids. The CDR3 sequence is CASSLTPGISTDTQYF. The CDR3 bases are TGTGCCAGCAGCTTAACCCCCGGGATTAGCACAGATACGCAGTATTTT.

This clone appeared a few times. The chain joins TRBV7-2 to TRBJ2-3; D unresolved. The germline V gene has CDR1 SGHTA and CDR2 FQGNSA. The CDR3 covers 16 residues. V was trimmed by 6 bases and J by 1 base, leaving 17 bases between them. The CDR3 here is CASRSGPGVGTDTQYF. As DNA, the CDR3 is TGTGCCAGCAGGTCCGGGCCCGGCGTGGGCACAGATACGCAGTATTTT.